These T cell receptor beta chains were read from a single sample in a study of blood T cell repertoires in COVID-19. The data were produced by immunoSEQ multiplex PCR, yet TCRdb's version contains in-frame clones alone and is incomplete. Here the sample spans hundreds of thousands of clones, roughly 89% being singletons. The material sequenced was peripheral blood. The receptors stem from a woman in her late teens or twenties who had recovered from COVID-19. Both conserved end residues are part of each CDR3. Each record gives: V gene, CDR3 length, J gene, D gene, clone size, CDR3 DNA, CDR3 protein. A D gene is named only where the DNA matches it firmly. Where a row states a size, it is once, few, many or the class of an expanded clone; other rows omit it.

v_gene: TRBV5-1; len: 14; j_gene: TRBJ1-5; d_gene: .; abundance: .; CDR3nt: TGCGCCAGCCAGAAGCAGGGTGCAAATCAGCCCCAGCATTTT; CDR3aa: CASQKQGANQPQHF
v_gene: TRBV9; len: 17; j_gene: TRBJ2-5; d_gene: TRBD1; abundance: .; CDR3nt: TGTGCCAGCAGCCCCCGGACAGGGGGCATCTACCAAGAGACCCAGTACTTC; CDR3aa: CASSPRTGGIYQETQYF
v_gene: TRBV29-1; len: 16; j_gene: TRBJ1-1; d_gene: TRBD1; abundance: once; CDR3nt: TGCAGCGTTGACCCCTGGCAGGGACAGGGGATGGGTGAAGCTTTCTTT; CDR3aa: CSVDPWQGQGMGEAFF
v_gene: TRBV6-2/TRBV6-3; len: 16; j_gene: TRBJ2-3; d_gene: TRBD2; abundance: few; CDR3nt: TGTGCCAGCAGTCCGGAAGCGGGAGCACTTAAAGATACGCAGTATTTT; CDR3aa: CASSPEAGALKDTQYF
v_gene: TRBV27; len: 12; j_gene: TRBJ1-2; d_gene: .; abundance: .; CDR3nt: TGTGCCAGCAGTTTACGAGGAAACGGCTACACCTTC; CDR3aa: CASSLRGNGYTF
v_gene: TRBV5-5; len: 16; j_gene: TRBJ2-4; d_gene: .; abundance: once; CDR3nt: TGTGCCAGCAGCTTGGGTCTCAGGTCTGGGGCGAACATTCAGTACTTC; CDR3aa: CASSLGLRSGANIQYF
v_gene: TRBV7-2; len: 19; j_gene: TRBJ2-3; d_gene: TRBD2; abundance: .; CDR3nt: TGTGCCAGCAGCTTAGATGGGGAATTAGCGGGAGGCTTCACAGATACGCAGTATTTT; CDR3aa: CASSLDGELAGGFTDTQYF
v_gene: TRBV11-3; len: 15; j_gene: TRBJ1-1; d_gene: .; abundance: .; CDR3nt: TGTGCCAGCAGCTTAGAGGGGTGGGGCGCCACTGAAGCTTTCTTT; CDR3aa: CASSLEGWGATEAFF
v_gene: TRBV7-2; len: 15; j_gene: TRBJ1-4; d_gene: .; abundance: .; CDR3nt: TGTGCCAGCAGCATCGTTTGGGGGGGCGGAGAAAAACTGTTTTTT; CDR3aa: CASSIVWGGGEKLFF
v_gene: TRBV7-8; len: 18; j_gene: TRBJ2-2; d_gene: TRBD2; abundance: .; CDR3nt: TGTGCCAGCAGCTTAAGCGCGCTGCTAGCGGGAGTTCCCGGGGAGCTGTTTTTT; CDR3aa: CASSLSALLAGVPGELFF
v_gene: TRBV18; len: 14; j_gene: TRBJ2-1; d_gene: .; abundance: .; CDR3nt: TGTGCCAGCTCACCACTAGCGGCCTACAATGAGCAGTTCTTC; CDR3aa: CASSPLAAYNEQFF
v_gene: TRBV4-3; len: 18; j_gene: TRBJ2-2; d_gene: TRBD2; abundance: .; CDR3nt: TGCGCCAGCAGCGTCTACGGACTAGCGGGCTCGAACACCGGGGAGCTGTTTTTT; CDR3aa: CASSVYGLAGSNTGELFF
v_gene: TRBV5-8; len: 16; j_gene: TRBJ1-4; d_gene: .; abundance: .; CDR3nt: TGTGCCAGCAGCCCCCTGCACCCCCGGGCTAATGAAAAACTGTTTTTT; CDR3aa: CASSPLHPRANEKLFF
v_gene: TRBV3-1/TRBV3-2; len: 15; j_gene: TRBJ1-5; d_gene: .; abundance: .; CDR3nt: TGTGCCAGCAGCCAAGGGCAGGCCTACAATCAGCCCCAGCATTTT; CDR3aa: CASSQGQAYNQPQHF
v_gene: TRBV27; len: 14; j_gene: TRBJ2-1; d_gene: .; abundance: .; CDR3nt: TGTGCCAGCAGTTTCTCTAGCGACTACAATGAGCAGTTCTTC; CDR3aa: CASSFSSDYNEQFF
v_gene: TRBV14; len: 14; j_gene: TRBJ2-2; d_gene: .; abundance: .; CDR3nt: TGTGCCAGCAGCCAGTATACAGATACCGGGGAGCTGTTTTTT; CDR3aa: CASSQYTDTGELFF
v_gene: TRBV11-2; len: 14; j_gene: TRBJ1-1; d_gene: .; abundance: once; CDR3nt: TGTGCCAGCAGCTTATTTAGTGTGCGCACTGAAGCTTTCTTT; CDR3aa: CASSLFSVRTEAFF
v_gene: TRBV6-6; len: 16; j_gene: TRBJ1-5; d_gene: TRBD1; abundance: .; CDR3nt: TGTGCCAGCAGTGCCCGGACAGGGGGCATGAATCAGCCCCAGCATTTT; CDR3aa: CASSARTGGMNQPQHF
v_gene: TRBV6-5; len: 13; j_gene: TRBJ1-2; d_gene: .; abundance: .; CDR3nt: TGTGCCAGCAGTTACGAGGGAAGGAGAGGCTACACCTTC; CDR3aa: CASSYEGRRGYTF
v_gene: TRBV5-4; len: 16; j_gene: TRBJ1-2; d_gene: TRBD1; abundance: .; CDR3nt: TGTGCCAGCAGCCTGGGACGGCAGGGGGAGGTCTATGGCTACACCTTC; CDR3aa: CASSLGRQGEVYGYTF
v_gene: TRBV7-2; len: 14; j_gene: TRBJ2-3; d_gene: .; abundance: once; CDR3nt: TGTGCCAGCAGACAAGGGAGCGGCACAGATACGCAGTATTTT; CDR3aa: CASRQGSGTDTQYF
v_gene: TRBV18; len: 15; j_gene: TRBJ2-2; d_gene: TRBD1; abundance: few; CDR3nt: TGTGCCAGCTCGCCCAGGGGGCCGAACACCGGGGAGCTGTTTTTT; CDR3aa: CASSPRGPNTGELFF
v_gene: TRBV9; len: 14; j_gene: TRBJ1-2; d_gene: .; abundance: .; CDR3nt: TGTGCCAGCAGCGTAGTTAAGGGGATGGATGGCTACACCTTC; CDR3aa: CASSVVKGMDGYTF
v_gene: TRBV6-2/TRBV6-3; len: 14; j_gene: TRBJ1-1; d_gene: .; abundance: .; CDR3nt: TGTGCCAGCAGCCCCAAGGGGGTGAACACTGAAGCTTTCTTT; CDR3aa: CASSPKGVNTEAFF
v_gene: TRBV19; len: 13; j_gene: TRBJ2-1; d_gene: .; abundance: .; CDR3nt: TGTGCCAGTAGTACTCTCAGGGGCGATGAGCAGTTCTTC; CDR3aa: CASSTLRGDEQFF
v_gene: TRBV10-3; len: 11; j_gene: TRBJ1-2; d_gene: .; abundance: .; CDR3nt: TGTGCCATCAGTGAGGGGGGACAATACACCTTC; CDR3aa: CAISEGGQYTF
v_gene: TRBV29-1; len: 10; j_gene: TRBJ1-1; d_gene: .; abundance: .; CDR3nt: TGCAGCGTTTATAGCACCGAAGCTTTCTTT; CDR3aa: CSVYSTEAFF
v_gene: TRBV5-1; len: 15; j_gene: TRBJ2-3; d_gene: .; abundance: .; CDR3nt: TGCGCCAGCAGCCTACGGACAGATAGCACAGATACGCAGTATTTT; CDR3aa: CASSLRTDSTDTQYF
v_gene: TRBV7-2; len: 16; j_gene: TRBJ1-6; d_gene: .; abundance: .; CDR3nt: TGTGCCAGCAGCGGACAGTCGTACTCCTATAATTCACCCCTCCACTTT; CDR3aa: CASSGQSYSYNSPLHF